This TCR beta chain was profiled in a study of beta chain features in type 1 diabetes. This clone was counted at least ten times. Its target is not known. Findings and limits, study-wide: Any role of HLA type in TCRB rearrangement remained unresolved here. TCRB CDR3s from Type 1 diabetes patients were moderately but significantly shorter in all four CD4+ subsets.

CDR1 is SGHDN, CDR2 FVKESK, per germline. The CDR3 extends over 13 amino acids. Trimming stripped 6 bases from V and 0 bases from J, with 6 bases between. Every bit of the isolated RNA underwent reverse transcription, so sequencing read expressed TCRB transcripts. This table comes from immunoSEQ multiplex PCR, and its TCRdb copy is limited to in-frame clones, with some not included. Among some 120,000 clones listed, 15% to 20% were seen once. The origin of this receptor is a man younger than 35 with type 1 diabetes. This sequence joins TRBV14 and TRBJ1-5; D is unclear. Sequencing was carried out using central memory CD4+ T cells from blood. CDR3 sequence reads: CASSKNSNQPQHF. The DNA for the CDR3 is TGTGCCAGCAGTAAAAATAGCAATCAGCCCCAGCATTTT.